Included here is one T cell receptor beta chain sequence, with context. Deletions cut 3 bases from V and 2 bases from J, with 15 bases between. Germline V gene lookup returns CDR1 SGHRS and CDR2 YFSETQ. This CDR3 spans 16 amino acids. This sample is drawn from a study of blood T cell repertoires in COVID-19. Original processing methods: Cell counts per sample came from amplifying reference gene primers. TCRdb's copy holds only in-frame clones and misses some; the assay was immunoSEQ multiplex PCR. The D gene and trimming were derived from the DNA, and the V and J assignments and clone size from that table. The repertoire holds tens of thousands of clones, with more than 65% as singletons.

Sequencing was carried out using peripheral blood. This clonotype originated in a human donor in a cohort sampled during active COVID-19. This chain links TRBV5-1 with TRBJ2-1; perhaps TRBD1 as D (5 bases). The DNA of the CDR3 is TGCGCCAGCAGCTGGGGCGGAGTGACCACCTACAATGAGCAGTTCTTC. It is translated as CASSWGGVTTYNEQFF.